The 21 T cell receptor beta chains below were found in one sample sequenced in a study of T cell responses to AZD1222 COVID-19 vaccine (dated by TCRdb to the early 2020s). This specimen's time point label, interpreted: baseline before first vaccination. Libraries were made using the immunoSEQ multiplex PCR assay. In its TCRdb copy, this immuneACCESS table keeps in-frame sequences only and misses some clones. Where compared with another copy, unresolved V genes explain less than half of these, and the others have no known cause. A total of some 170,000 clones appear in this sample, roughly nine tenths of them only once. Of the sample, 2.6% falls within the top ten clones. Sequenced here: peripheral blood, sampled on day 0 of AZD1222 vaccination. Receptors originate from an adult in good health.

V and J are TRBV5-1 and TRBJ2-1; TRBD1 matches at 7 bases. Germline V gene lookup returns CDR1 SGHRS and CDR2 YFSETQ. After removal of 6 bases from V and 2 bases from J, the junction contained 5 bases not matched to a gene. The CDR3 covers 14 residues. The CDR3 bases are TGCGCCAGCACCCTCGGACAGGCCTACAATGAGCAGTTCTTC. Its translation: CASTLGQAYNEQFF.

The genes are TRBV4-2 and TRBJ2-1; the match to TRBD2 covers 7 bases. V lost 4 bases to trimming and J lost 3 bases; unmatched junction nucleotides: 9. Germline CDR1 and CDR2: LGHNA and YNFKEQ. The CDR3 totals 16 residues. Here the CDR3 reads CASSPRVRELYNEQFF. CDR3 DNA: TGTGCCAGCAGCCCCCGGGTGCGGGAGCTCTACAATGAGCAGTTCTTC.

The J gene is TRBJ1-1, the V gene TRBV19; D gene uncertain. The V and J ends lost 8 bases and 1 base respectively, with 8 bases between them. Germline V gene data show CDR1 as LNHDA and CDR2 as SQIVND (reference sequence). CDR3 size: 12 residues. The CDR3 sequence is CASSSWNTEAFF. DNA for the CDR3: TGTGCCAGTTCTAGTTGGAACACTGAAGCTTTCTTT.

Remarks on this clone: Other DNA sequences from this sample encode an identical CDR3 as well. The J gene is TRBJ1-5, the V gene TRBV30; D is unresolved. V was clipped by 1 base and J by 1 base, with 5 bases between them. CDR3 length: 13 amino acids. Germline V gene sequence: CDR1 GTSNPN, CDR2 SVGIG (reference sequence). The CDR3 is CAWSGGSNQPQHF. CDR3 DNA: TGTGCCTGGAGTGGAGGAAGCAATCAGCCCCAGCATTTT.

The CDR3 reads CASSLGGANTGELFF. The CDR3 nucleotides read TGTGCCAGCAGCTTAGGGGGCGCGAACACCGGGGAGCTGTTTTTT. The rearrangement joins TRBV11-3 to TRBJ2-2; maybe TRBD1 (5 bases). This CDR3 has 15 amino acids. V was clipped by 1 base and J by 0 bases, with 6 bases between them. In germline, CDR1 is SGHNT, CDR2 YENEEA.

The chain joins TRBV28 to TRBJ1-1; D gene uncertain. The CDR3 totals 14 residues. In germline, CDR1 is MDHEN, CDR2 SYDVKM. Deletions cut 7 bases from V and 0 bases from J, with 12 bases between. Here the CDR3 reads CASTVGALNTEAFF. The CDR3 bases are TGTGCCAGCACCGTAGGTGCCTTGAACACTGAAGCTTTCTTT.

The V call is TRBV7-9, the J call TRBJ2-7, with 7 bases lining up with TRBD1. The germline V gene has CDR1 SEHNR and CDR2 FQNEAQ (reference sequence). This CDR3 has 14 amino acids. V lost 1 base and J lost 2; bases outside the gene matches: 2. In nucleotides, the CDR3 is TGTGCCAGCAGCTTAGACCAGGGGGCCTACGAGCAGTACTTC. Translated: CASSLDQGAYEQYF.

J is TRBJ2-3 and V is TRBV11-2; 8 bases align to TRBD2. Germline lookup yields CDR1 SGHAT and CDR2 FQNNGV. Unmatched junction bases numbered 7, after V lost 2 bases and J lost 0 bases. There are 17 residues in the CDR3. The CDR3 is CASSLWSGRGSTDTQYF. The CDR3 DNA sequence: TGTGCCAGCAGCTTATGGAGCGGGAGAGGGAGCACAGATACGCAGTATTTT.

Remarks on this clone: The junction and the germline gene differ at one end; a read error may be behind it. The CDR3 region has the DNA TGTGCCAGCAGGAGGGGACAGGGTGGAAGCACCATATATTTT. As protein: CASRRGQGGSTIYF. The chain has TRBV6-5 and TRBJ1-3, with 9 bases lining up with TRBD1. The V gene's germline CDR1 is MNHEY and CDR2 SVGAGI. The CDR3 length is 14 residues.

The chain uses TRBV5-1 and TRBJ1-1; D is uncertain. In germline, CDR1 is SGHRS, CDR2 YFSETQ. The CDR3 contains 14 residues. Deletions cut 0 bases from V and 3 bases from J, with 9 bases between. This chain's CDR3 is CASSLDLDHTEAFF. Here the CDR3 DNA reads TGCGCCAGCAGCTTGGACCTGGACCACACTGAAGCTTTCTTT.

V usage is TRBV27 and J usage is TRBJ1-2; D is undetermined. With 2 bases removed from V and 2 bases from J, the gap between germline ends came to 6 bases. The CDR3 is 13 amino acids. CDR1 and CDR2 (germline): MNHEY, SMNVEV (reference sequence). DNA for the CDR3: TGTGCCAGCAGTTTAAGCCTGAACTATGGCTACACCTTC. Its protein is CASSLSLNYGYTF.

The J gene is TRBJ2-2, the V gene TRBV3-1 (or the pseudogene TRBV3-2); 11 positions agree with TRBD1. The CDR3 is made up of 17 amino acids. The germline V gene encodes CDR1 LGHDT and CDR2 YNNKEL (reference sequence). Trimming at V came to 4 bases and at J to 1 base, leaving 5 bases not matched to a gene. CDR3 bases: TGTGCCAGCAGCCGCACCGGGACAGGGGGGAACACCGGGGAGCTGTTTTTT. Protein sequence: CASSRTGTGGNTGELFF.

The chain has TRBV27 and TRBJ2-7; no definite D call. Germline loops: CDR1 MNHEY, CDR2 SMNVEV (reference sequence). The CDR3 is 13 amino acids. Trimming took 0 bases from V and 9 from J, leaving 12 bases between them. The CDR3: CASSLSGLTGQYF. CDR3 in DNA: TGTGCCAGCAGTTTATCAGGGTTGACCGGGCAGTACTTC.

This clone has just one count. This rearrangement joins TRBV12-3 or TRBV12-4 to TRBJ2-3, with D possibly being TRBD2 (5 bases). CDR3 length: 12 residues. Trimming took off 4 bases at V and 7 bases at J, with 9 bases between the two ends. The DNA for the CDR3 is TGTGCCAGCAGTTCGGACTGGTATACGCAGTATTTT. Residues: CASSSDWYTQYF.

V gene TRBV5-4 combines with J gene TRBJ2-7, with D possibly being TRBD2 (6 bases). This CDR3 has 13 amino acids. The V end lost 3 bases, the J end lost 1 base, and 8 bases lay between the germline ends. Germline-derived CDR1 and CDR2 are SGHNT and YYREEE (reference sequence). The CDR3 loop reads CASSSAGSYEQYF. The CDR3 DNA follows: TGTGCCAGCAGCTCCGCGGGATCCTACGAGCAGTACTTC.

DNA for the CDR3: TGTGCCAGCCGGGGAAGGGGAAATAGTATCGGCTACACCTTC. Protein product: CASRGRGNSIGYTF. This chain connects TRBV6-6 to TRBJ1-2; D is perhaps TRBD1 (5 bases). CDR3 size: 14 residues. The germline V gene has CDR1 MNHNY and CDR2 SVGAGI (reference sequence). V dropped 8 bases and J dropped 8 bases, with 21 bases sitting between them.

This chain joins TRBV21-1 and TRBJ2-5; the D segment call TRBD2 is taken from the table without a DNA check. TRBV21-1 is classified as a pseudogene. The CDR3 sequence is 19 residues long. The CDR3 DNA sequence: TGTGCCAGCAGCAAACCGGGTAAAGGGTCGACTAGCGGGGAAGAGACCCAGTACTTC. This gives the protein CASSKPGKGSTSGEETQYF.

The V and J genes are TRBV4-1 and TRBJ2-7, with TRBD1 as a possible D gene (5 bases). The ends were cut back, 1 base at V and 3 bases at J, with 7 bases in the middle. Per the germline V gene, CDR1 is MGHRA and CDR2 is YSYEKL. The CDR3 covers 13 residues. The CDR3: CASSQVRDYEQYF. The CDR3, as DNA: TGCGCCAGCAGCCAAGTCAGGGACTACGAGCAGTACTTC.

The chain has TRBV5-1 and TRBJ2-7, with D possibly matching TRBD1 (6 bases). This CDR3 is 16 amino acids long. V shed 1 base and J shed 2 bases, with 16 bases lying between them. Germline CDR1 is SGHRS and CDR2 is YFSETQ. The CDR3 is CASSLPLQGSAYEQYF. In nucleotides, the CDR3 is TGCGCCAGCAGCTTGCCCTTACAGGGTAGCGCCTACGAGCAGTACTTC.

The J gene is TRBJ2-1, the V gene TRBV7-2; D ambiguous. Trimming took 3 bases from V and 5 from J, leaving 11 bases between them. The CDR3 has 14 residues. Germline loops: CDR1 SGHTA, CDR2 FQGNSA. CDR3 in amino acids: CASSFPGRHNEQFF. CDR3 nucleotide sequence: TGTGCCAGCAGCTTTCCGGGCCGCCACAATGAGCAGTTCTTC.

This chain connects TRBV6-1 to TRBJ1-1; D uncertain. This CDR3 has 11 amino acids. Germline CDR1 and CDR2: MNHNS and SASEGT. With 3 bases removed from V and 11 bases from J, the gap between germline ends came to 10 bases. Written as DNA, the CDR3 is TGTGCCAGCAGTGAGGTGGCCGGGGCTTTCTTT. This gives the protein CASSEVAGAFF.